The T cell receptor (beta chain) described here comes from a study of T-cell reconstitution after alpha-beta-depleted transplantation in children. This clonotype was picked up many times. Germline CDR1 is DFQATT and CDR2 is SNEGSKA (reference sequence). This CDR3 has 15 amino acids. V was shortened by 7 bases and J by 3 bases, with 18 bases between the two germline ends. For TCRbeta, the library was prepared with unique molecular identifiers. TCRdb re-called the PCR reads through MiXCR, storing one row per CDR3 protein. The sample lists 200,000 to 250,000 distinct CDR3 sequences; about 9.2% were seen once.

The input for sequencing was PBMCs from the stem cell graft donor, taken from the stem cell graft. This rearrangement joins TRBV20-1 to TRBJ2-2, with a weak D call TRBD2 (6 bases). The TCR sequence derives from a human donor who donated a stem cell graft to a child with acute lymphoblastic leukemia. The CDR3, as DNA: TGCAGTGTCCCCATGGGCGGGACGGACACCGGGGAGCTGTTTTTT. It yields the protein CSVPMGGTDTGELFF.